The rows below give T cell receptor beta chains drawn from one sample of a study of blood T cell repertoires in COVID-19. This table comes from immunoSEQ multiplex PCR, and its TCRdb copy is limited to in-frame clones, with some not included. The sample includes 390,000 or so clones, around nine tenths seen only once; the top ten take 10%. The specimen sequenced was PBMCs or T cells enriched from blood (not recorded which). The receptors were sampled from a woman between 45 and 65 years old who had recovered from COVID-19. The CDR3 runs from the conserved cysteine through the conserved F or W. Fields, in order: D gene, J gene, V gene, clone size, CDR3 protein, CDR3 DNA. A D gene is named only where the DNA matches it firmly. Size tells how often a clone was seen (once, few, many) or the class of an expanded clone, and some rows leave it out.

D gene: -
J gene: TRBJ2-2
V gene: TRBV12-3/TRBV12-4
clone size: once
CDR3 protein: CASSTRGGGELFF
CDR3 DNA: TGTGCCAGCTCCACTCGGGGAGGCGGGGAGCTGTTTTTT

D gene: -
J gene: TRBJ1-2
V gene: TRBV5-1
clone size: -
CDR3 protein: CASSSGERGYTF
CDR3 DNA: TGCGCCAGCAGCTCGGGGGAGCGTGGCTACACCTTC

D gene: -
J gene: TRBJ1-5
V gene: TRBV7-2
clone size: -
CDR3 protein: CASSFRANQPQHF
CDR3 DNA: TGTGCCAGCAGCTTCAGGGCGAATCAGCCCCAGCATTTT

D gene: -
J gene: TRBJ1-1
V gene: TRBV5-1
clone size: -
CDR3 protein: CASSHSTGSVAFF
CDR3 DNA: TGCGCCAGCAGCCATAGTACAGGGTCGGTGGCTTTCTTT

D gene: TRBD1
J gene: TRBJ1-6
V gene: TRBV10-3
clone size: -
CDR3 protein: CAISEPGQGAGSPLHF
CDR3 DNA: TGTGCCATCAGTGAGCCGGGACAGGGGGCGGGATCACCCCTCCACTTT

D gene: -
J gene: TRBJ1-1
V gene: TRBV3-1/TRBV3-2
clone size: -
CDR3 protein: CASSQDNRGTEAFF
CDR3 DNA: TGTGCCAGCAGCCAAGATAACCGGGGCACTGAAGCTTTCTTT

D gene: -
J gene: TRBJ1-5
V gene: TRBV3-1/TRBV3-2
clone size: once
CDR3 protein: CASSQETGSNQPQHF
CDR3 DNA: TGTGCCAGCAGCCAAGAAACGGGAAGCAATCAGCCCCAGCATTTT

D gene: -
J gene: TRBJ1-2
V gene: TRBV13
clone size: -
CDR3 protein: CASSSPPANYGYTF
CDR3 DNA: TGTGCCAGCAGCTCTCCTCCGGCTAACTATGGCTACACCTTC

D gene: -
J gene: TRBJ1-2
V gene: TRBV28
clone size: -
CDR3 protein: CASSSNYGYTF
CDR3 DNA: TGTGCCAGCAGTTCAAACTATGGCTACACCTTC

D gene: TRBD2
J gene: TRBJ2-1
V gene: TRBV5-1
clone size: -
CDR3 protein: CASSRTSGLYNEQFF
CDR3 DNA: TGCGCCAGCAGCAGAACTAGCGGGCTCTACAATGAGCAGTTCTTC

D gene: -
J gene: TRBJ1-1
V gene: TRBV6-1
clone size: -
CDR3 protein: CASSEGTGLSTEAFF
CDR3 DNA: TGTGCCAGCAGTGAAGGCACAGGACTATCCACTGAAGCTTTCTTT

D gene: TRBD2
J gene: TRBJ2-4
V gene: TRBV4-2
clone size: -
CDR3 protein: CASSQDLAGGQLAKNIQYF
CDR3 DNA: TGTGCCAGCAGCCAGGACCTAGCGGGGGGCCAACTAGCCAAAAACATTCAGTACTTC

D gene: -
J gene: TRBJ2-6
V gene: TRBV5-1
clone size: -
CDR3 protein: CASSLTTGNSGANVLTF
CDR3 DNA: TGCGCCAGCAGCTTGACGACGGGAAACTCTGGGGCCAACGTCCTGACTTTC

D gene: -
J gene: TRBJ2-7
V gene: TRBV6-2/TRBV6-3
clone size: -
CDR3 protein: CASSSQLSSYEQYF
CDR3 DNA: TGTGCCAGCAGTTCACAGTTGAGCTCCTACGAGCAGTACTTC

D gene: -
J gene: TRBJ1-2
V gene: TRBV19
clone size: -
CDR3 protein: CASRRELASYGYTF
CDR3 DNA: TGTGCCAGTAGAAGGGAGTTGGCGTCCTATGGCTACACCTTC

D gene: -
J gene: TRBJ1-1
V gene: TRBV18
clone size: -
CDR3 protein: CASSPPGMNTEAFF
CDR3 DNA: TGTGCCAGCTCACCACCGGGCATGAACACTGAAGCTTTCTTT

D gene: -
J gene: TRBJ1-5
V gene: TRBV4-1
clone size: -
CDR3 protein: CASSPERYSNQPQHF
CDR3 DNA: TGCGCCAGCAGCCCTGAGAGGTATAGCAATCAGCCCCAGCATTTT

D gene: -
J gene: TRBJ1-1
V gene: TRBV25-1
clone size: -
CDR3 protein: CASSDYSTEAFF
CDR3 DNA: TGTGCCAGCAGTGATTATTCCACTGAAGCTTTCTTT

D gene: -
J gene: TRBJ2-7
V gene: TRBV19
clone size: -
CDR3 protein: CASSQTGEGEQYF
CDR3 DNA: TGTGCCAGTAGTCAGACAGGGGAGGGCGAGCAGTACTTC

D gene: TRBD1
J gene: TRBJ2-2
V gene: TRBV5-1
clone size: -
CDR3 protein: CASSTQGAGELFF
CDR3 DNA: TGCGCCAGCAGCACCCAGGGGGCCGGGGAGCTGTTTTTT

D gene: -
J gene: TRBJ1-6
V gene: TRBV6-5
clone size: -
CDR3 protein: CASREESPLHF
CDR3 DNA: TGTGCCAGCAGAGAGGAGTCACCCCTCCACTTT

D gene: TRBD1
J gene: TRBJ1-2
V gene: TRBV4-1
clone size: -
CDR3 protein: CASSQTGYVGYGYTF
CDR3 DNA: TGCGCCAGCAGCCAGACAGGGTATGTCGGCTATGGCTACACCTTC

D gene: TRBD2
J gene: TRBJ2-5
V gene: TRBV29-1
clone size: -
CDR3 protein: CSVKPGTSGSGTQYF
CDR3 DNA: TGCAGCGTGAAACCCGGGACTAGCGGTTCAGGGACCCAGTACTTC

D gene: -
J gene: TRBJ1-1
V gene: TRBV6-1
clone size: -
CDR3 protein: CASSEPLPTEAFF
CDR3 DNA: TGTGCCAGCAGTGAACCTCTCCCCACTGAAGCTTTCTTT

D gene: -
J gene: TRBJ1-3
V gene: TRBV28
clone size: -
CDR3 protein: CASSSPGLNGNTIYF
CDR3 DNA: TGTGCCAGCAGTTCGCCAGGGCTGAACGGAAACACCATATATTTT

D gene: -
J gene: TRBJ1-6
V gene: TRBV13
clone size: -
CDR3 protein: CASSLRNSPLHF
CDR3 DNA: TGTGCCAGCAGCTTACGTAATTCACCCCTCCACTTT

D gene: TRBD2
J gene: TRBJ2-2
V gene: TRBV7-2
clone size: -
CDR3 protein: CASSWVAGKDTGELFF
CDR3 DNA: TGTGCCAGCAGCTGGGTAGCGGGGAAGGACACCGGGGAGCTGTTTTTT

D gene: -
J gene: TRBJ1-2
V gene: TRBV14
clone size: -
CDR3 protein: CASSQGVGAGGYTF
CDR3 DNA: TGTGCCAGCAGCCAAGGCGTGGGGGCTGGTGGCTACACCTTC

D gene: -
J gene: TRBJ2-3
V gene: TRBV5-1
clone size: -
CDR3 protein: CASSSTAQKDTQYF
CDR3 DNA: TGCGCCAGCAGCTCGACAGCGCAAAAGGATACGCAGTATTTT

D gene: TRBD2
J gene: TRBJ2-5
V gene: TRBV5-4
clone size: -
CDR3 protein: CASRPARGLGETQYF
CDR3 DNA: TGTGCCAGCAGGCCCGCGCGTGGACTAGGGGAGACCCAGTACTTC

D gene: -
J gene: TRBJ2-7
V gene: TRBV7-9
clone size: -
CDR3 protein: CASSLLLSYEQYF
CDR3 DNA: TGTGCCAGCAGCTTACTCTTGTCGTACGAGCAGTACTTC

D gene: -
J gene: TRBJ1-1
V gene: TRBV12-3/TRBV12-4
clone size: -
CDR3 protein: CASSYTNTEAFF
CDR3 DNA: TGTGCCAGCTCGTACACGAACACTGAAGCTTTCTTT

D gene: -
J gene: TRBJ1-1
V gene: TRBV27
clone size: -
CDR3 protein: CASSLFPGIEAFF
CDR3 DNA: TGTGCCAGCAGTTTATTCCCGGGGATTGAAGCTTTCTTT

D gene: TRBD1
J gene: TRBJ1-2
V gene: TRBV28
clone size: -
CDR3 protein: CASSLYSTGREWGYTF
CDR3 DNA: TGTGCCAGCAGTTTGTACTCGACAGGGAGAGAGTGGGGCTACACCTTC

D gene: -
J gene: TRBJ1-1
V gene: TRBV5-1
clone size: -
CDR3 protein: CASSSEVGGTEAFF
CDR3 DNA: TGCGCCAGCAGTTCCGAGGTGGGAGGAACTGAAGCTTTCTTT

D gene: TRBD1
J gene: TRBJ2-5
V gene: TRBV3-1/TRBV3-2
clone size: -
CDR3 protein: CASRNQRTGAPPETQYF
CDR3 DNA: TGTGCCAGCAGGAACCAAAGGACAGGGGCCCCCCCGGAGACCCAGTACTTC

D gene: -
J gene: TRBJ2-7
V gene: TRBV11-3
clone size: -
CDR3 protein: CASSPPGVMEQYF
CDR3 DNA: TGTGCCAGCAGCCCCCCGGGAGTTATGGAGCAGTACTTC

D gene: TRBD1
J gene: TRBJ1-4
V gene: TRBV7-2
clone size: few
CDR3 protein: CASSLDRGKREKLFF
CDR3 DNA: TGTGCCAGCAGCTTAGACAGGGGGAAGCGCGAAAAACTGTTTTTT

D gene: -
J gene: TRBJ2-7
V gene: TRBV10-3
clone size: -
CDR3 protein: CAISDSEAYEQYF
CDR3 DNA: TGTGCCATCAGTGACAGTGAGGCTTACGAGCAGTACTTC

D gene: -
J gene: TRBJ1-1
V gene: TRBV6-5
clone size: -
CDR3 protein: CASSYRGNTEAFF
CDR3 DNA: TGTGCCAGCAGTTACAGGGGAAATACTGAAGCTTTCTTT

D gene: -
J gene: TRBJ2-2
V gene: TRBV5-1
clone size: -
CDR3 protein: CASRSVTNTGELFF
CDR3 DNA: TGCGCCAGTCGGAGTGTGACGAACACCGGGGAGCTGTTTTTT

D gene: -
J gene: TRBJ2-7
V gene: TRBV6-5
clone size: -
CDR3 protein: CASSYMGGGLHEQYF
CDR3 DNA: TGTGCCAGCAGTTACATGGGAGGGGGACTCCACGAGCAGTACTTC

D gene: TRBD2
J gene: TRBJ2-5
V gene: TRBV19
clone size: -
CDR3 protein: CASSTLAGGSGLILETQYF
CDR3 DNA: TGTGCCAGTAGTACCCTAGCGGGGGGGTCTGGGTTGATACTGGAGACCCAGTACTTC

D gene: TRBD1
J gene: TRBJ1-1
V gene: TRBV7-2
clone size: few
CDR3 protein: CASSPRQGQNTEAFF
CDR3 DNA: TGTGCCAGCAGCCCACGACAGGGGCAGAACACTGAAGCTTTCTTT

D gene: TRBD1
J gene: TRBJ1-6
V gene: TRBV9
clone size: -
CDR3 protein: CASSEGGQGDSPLHF
CDR3 DNA: TGTGCCAGCAGCGAGGGGGGACAGGGAGATTCACCCCTCCACTTT

D gene: -
J gene: TRBJ1-2
V gene: TRBV30
clone size: -
CDR3 protein: CAGAPGDAYGYTF
CDR3 DNA: TGTGCCGGAGCCCCTGGAGACGCCTATGGCTACACCTTC

D gene: -
J gene: TRBJ1-3
V gene: TRBV7-9
clone size: -
CDR3 protein: CASSLARVTGNTIYF
CDR3 DNA: TGTGCCAGCAGCTTAGCGCGGGTAACTGGAAACACCATATATTTT

D gene: -
J gene: TRBJ1-5
V gene: TRBV7-9
clone size: -
CDR3 protein: CASSLVFGTKNQPQHF
CDR3 DNA: TGTGCCAGCAGCTTAGTTTTCGGGACTAAAAATCAGCCCCAGCATTTT

D gene: -
J gene: TRBJ1-1
V gene: TRBV7-2
clone size: -
CDR3 protein: CASSYPVGAFF
CDR3 DNA: TGTGCCAGCAGCTATCCCGTCGGAGCTTTCTTT

D gene: -
J gene: TRBJ1-1
V gene: TRBV29-1
clone size: -
CDR3 protein: CSILEGPGAEAFF
CDR3 DNA: TGCAGCATATTGGAGGGTCCGGGGGCTGAAGCTTTCTTT

D gene: -
J gene: TRBJ1-2
V gene: TRBV12-3/TRBV12-4
clone size: -
CDR3 protein: CASSGGHTGYTF
CDR3 DNA: TGTGCCAGCAGTGGCGGTCACACAGGCTACACCTTC

D gene: TRBD1
J gene: TRBJ1-1
V gene: TRBV7-9
clone size: -
CDR3 protein: CASSAGQLNTEAFF
CDR3 DNA: TGTGCCAGCAGCGCGGGACAGCTTAACACTGAAGCTTTCTTT

D gene: -
J gene: TRBJ1-2
V gene: TRBV6-7
clone size: -
CDR3 protein: CASSYLRDTEGELYGYTF
CDR3 DNA: TGTGCCAGCAGTTATCTCCGGGACACCGAAGGGGAACTCTATGGCTACACCTTC

D gene: TRBD1
J gene: TRBJ1-5
V gene: TRBV2
clone size: -
CDR3 protein: CASSEVGQERQPQHF
CDR3 DNA: TGTGCCAGCAGTGAAGTAGGACAGGAACGACAGCCCCAGCATTTT

D gene: -
J gene: TRBJ1-1
V gene: TRBV12-3/TRBV12-4
clone size: -
CDR3 protein: CASSGWAGEAFF
CDR3 DNA: TGTGCCAGCAGTGGGTGGGCTGGAGAAGCTTTCTTT

D gene: -
J gene: TRBJ1-3
V gene: TRBV14
clone size: -
CDR3 protein: CASSQDVLGVGNTIYF
CDR3 DNA: TGTGCCAGCAGCCAAGACGTTCTAGGGGTTGGAAACACCATATATTTT

D gene: TRBD1
J gene: TRBJ2-2
V gene: TRBV5-1
clone size: -
CDR3 protein: CASSPRQGAGTGELFF
CDR3 DNA: TGCGCCAGCAGCCCGCGACAGGGGGCAGGCACCGGGGAGCTGTTTTTT

D gene: -
J gene: TRBJ2-3
V gene: TRBV7-6
clone size: -
CDR3 protein: CASSRIADTQYF
CDR3 DNA: TGTGCCAGCAGCCGCATAGCGGATACGCAGTATTTT

D gene: TRBD2
J gene: TRBJ2-1
V gene: TRBV7-2
clone size: -
CDR3 protein: CASSLGGGASSYNEQFF
CDR3 DNA: TGTGCCAGCAGCTTAGGCGGGGGGGCCAGCTCCTACAATGAGCAGTTCTTC